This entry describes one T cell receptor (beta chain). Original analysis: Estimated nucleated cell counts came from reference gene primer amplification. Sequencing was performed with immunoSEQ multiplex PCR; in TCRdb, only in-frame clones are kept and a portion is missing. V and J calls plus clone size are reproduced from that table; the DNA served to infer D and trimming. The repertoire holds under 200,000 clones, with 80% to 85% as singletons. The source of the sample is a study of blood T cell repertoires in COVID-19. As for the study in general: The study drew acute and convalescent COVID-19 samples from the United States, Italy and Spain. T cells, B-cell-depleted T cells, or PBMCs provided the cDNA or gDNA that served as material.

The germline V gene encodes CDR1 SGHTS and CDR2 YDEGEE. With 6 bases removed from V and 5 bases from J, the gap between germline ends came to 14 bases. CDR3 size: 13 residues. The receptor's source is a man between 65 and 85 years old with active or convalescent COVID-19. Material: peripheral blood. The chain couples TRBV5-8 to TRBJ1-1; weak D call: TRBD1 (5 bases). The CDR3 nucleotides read TGTGCCAGCACCCCCCAGCGGGGGACTGAAGCTTTCTTT. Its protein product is CASTPQRGTEAFF.